A selection of T cell receptor beta chains follows, all from one sample in a study of blood T cell repertoires in COVID-19. Repertoires were generated with immunoSEQ multiplex PCR, while TCRdb's copy carries only in-frame clones and drops some. Of roughly 340,000 clones listed, 91% are singletons. Source material: peripheral blood. The receptor source for this set is a woman aged 18-29 years who had recovered from COVID-19. The CDR3 runs from the conserved cysteine through the conserved F or W. The D gene is left open where the match is weak. Clone size appears in some rows only: once, few, many, or a class for an expanded clone.

j_call clone_size cdr3_length v_call d_call cdr3_aa cdr3_nt
TRBJ2-3 . 14 TRBV5-6 TRBD2 CASSTGTSGDTQYF TGTGCCAGCAGCACCGGGACTAGCGGGGATACGCAGTATTTT
TRBJ2-2 . 14 TRBV20-1 TRBD2 CSASHAGGSGELFF TGCAGTGCTAGTCACGCGGGAGGTTCCGGGGAGCTGTTTTTT
TRBJ1-2 . 15 TRBV4-3 . CASSQVALRSYGYTF TGCGCCAGCAGCCAAGTAGCGCTTCGGAGCTATGGCTACACCTTC
TRBJ2-3 once 16 TRBV5-1 TRBD1 CASSLALGGGTDTQYF TGCGCCAGCAGCTTGGCCCTAGGGGGCGGTACAGATACGCAGTATTTT
TRBJ2-3 . 18 TRBV5-1 . CASSLQTGFVPYTDTQYF TGCGCCAGCAGCCTACAAACAGGGTTTGTGCCGTACACAGATACGCAGTATTTT
TRBJ1-2 . 17 TRBV4-3 TRBD1 CASSPHRNRGQEYGYTF TGCGCCAGCAGCCCTCATCGGAACAGGGGGCAAGAATATGGCTACACCTTC
TRBJ1-2 . 16 TRBV7-9 . CASSPEDRRHNYGYTF TGTGCCAGCAGCCCAGAGGACAGACGTCATAACTATGGCTACACCTTC
TRBJ1-5 . 13 TRBV30 . CAWSKGGNQPQHF TGTGCCTGGAGTAAGGGGGGCAATCAGCCCCAGCATTTT
TRBJ2-1 . 18 TRBV19 TRBD2 CASSIRASGSTSYNEQFF TGTGCCAGTAGTATCAGGGCTAGCGGATCTACCTCCTACAATGAGCAGTTCTTC
TRBJ2-2 few 16 TRBV5-4 TRBD2 CASSLGLAGVTGELFF TGTGCCAGCAGCCTCGGACTAGCGGGGGTCACCGGGGAGCTGTTTTTT
TRBJ2-1 once 16 TRBV6-6 TRBD2 CASSSPSGRAHNEQFF TGTGCCAGCAGTTCCCCCAGCGGGAGGGCCCACAATGAGCAGTTCTTC
TRBJ2-5 . 14 TRBV18 . CASSHQGVQETQYF TGTGCCAGCTCACACCAGGGTGTCCAAGAGACCCAGTACTTC
TRBJ1-5 . 18 TRBV30 TRBD1 CAWARRRDRGHDNQPQHF TGTGCCTGGGCTAGGAGGAGGGACAGGGGGCACGACAATCAGCCCCAGCATTTT
TRBJ1-4 . 14 TRBV24-1 TRBD1 CATSGDRAGEKLFF TGTGCCACCAGTGGAGACAGGGCCGGTGAAAAACTGTTTTTT
TRBJ2-4 . 13 TRBV9 TRBD1 CASSRGQGNIQYF TGTGCCAGCAGCCGAGGACAGGGAAACATTCAGTACTTC
TRBJ2-5 . 15 TRBV9 . CASSVDMGRTETQYF TGTGCCAGCAGCGTAGATATGGGGCGGACAGAGACCCAGTACTTC
TRBJ2-1 . 15 TRBV11-2 . CASSLDWGGYNEQFF TGTGCCAGCAGCTTAGATTGGGGCGGATACAATGAGCAGTTCTTC
TRBJ2-2 . 15 TRBV7-2 . CAIKKGAANTGELFF TGTGCCATCAAAAAAGGGGCGGCGAACACCGGGGAGCTGTTTTTT
TRBJ1-3 once 14 TRBV6-5 . CASSRGAGGNTIYF TGTGCCAGCAGTCGGGGGGCCGGTGGAAACACCATATATTTT
TRBJ2-3 . 14 TRBV30 TRBD2 CARTSGSSTDTQYF TGTGCCAGAACTAGCGGGAGCTCAACAGATACGCAGTATTTT
TRBJ1-1 once 14 TRBV3-1/TRBV3-2 . CASSQGGGDTEAFF TGTGCCAGCAGCCAAGGAGGGGGGGACACTGAAGCTTTCTTT
TRBJ1-2 . 14 TRBV4-3 TRBD1 CASSQGGQAVGYTF TGCGCCAGCAGCCAAGGGGGACAGGCAGTTGGCTACACCTTC
TRBJ2-1 . 15 TRBV4-3 . CASSQEPRLYNEQFF TGCGCCAGCAGCCAAGAGCCCAGGTTGTACAATGAGCAGTTCTTC
TRBJ1-2 . 12 TRBV19 TRBD1 CASSFTGGGYTF TGTGCCAGTAGTTTTACAGGGGGTGGCTACACCTTC
TRBJ2-5 . 15 TRBV11-3 TRBD2 CASSRTSLHQETQYF TGTGCCAGCAGCCGGACTAGCCTGCACCAAGAGACCCAGTACTTC
TRBJ2-1 . 18 TRBV9 TRBD2 CASSVGGAGVLSYNEQFF TGTGCCAGCAGCGTAGGAGGGGCGGGAGTCCTCTCCTACAATGAGCAGTTCTTC
TRBJ2-3 once 16 TRBV7-9 TRBD1 CASSPGAGGEADTQYF TGTGCCAGCAGCCCAGGAGCAGGGGGCGAGGCAGATACGCAGTATTTT
TRBJ2-1 . 13 TRBV7-2 . CASSLPRAGEQFF TGTGCCAGCAGCTTACCCCGGGCGGGAGAGCAGTTCTTC
TRBJ2-5 . 17 TRBV4-3 TRBD2 CASSQEGASGSLETQYF TGCGCCAGCAGCCAAGAGGGGGCTAGCGGGAGCTTGGAGACCCAGTACTTC
TRBJ2-1 . 12 TRBV6-5 . CASSRTGGEQFF TGTGCCAGCAGTCGTACCGGGGGTGAGCAGTTCTTC
TRBJ2-2 . 13 TRBV12-5 . CASGLAGPGELFF TGTGCTAGTGGTTTGGCAGGGCCCGGGGAGCTGTTTTTT
TRBJ1-2 . 15 TRBV6-2/TRBV6-3 . CASSASQSGFDGYTF TGTGCCAGCAGCGCCTCGCAGTCCGGGTTCGATGGCTACACCTTC
TRBJ2-5 . 14 TRBV10-1 TRBD1 CASSGQGFRETQYF TGCGCCAGCAGCGGACAGGGGTTTCGAGAGACCCAGTACTTC
TRBJ1-1 . 16 TRBV5-8 . CASSPGVGRLNTEAFF TGTGCCAGCAGCCCGGGGGTGGGACGGTTGAACACTGAAGCTTTCTTT
TRBJ1-2 once 13 TRBV7-9 . CASLTGSSYGYTF TGTGCCAGCCTAACAGGCAGCAGCTATGGCTACACCTTC
TRBJ2-5 . 16 TRBV6-2/TRBV6-3 TRBD1 CASSIRDRASRETQYF TGTGCCAGCAGTATAAGGGACAGGGCATCACGGGAGACCCAGTACTTC
TRBJ2-1 few 17 TRBV6-2/TRBV6-3 TRBD2 CASNPRTSGRAGGEQFF TGTGCCAGCAACCCAAGGACTAGCGGGAGGGCCGGCGGTGAGCAGTTCTTC
TRBJ2-2 . 15 TRBV9 . CASSVTGSGAGELFF TGTGCCAGCAGCGTAACGGGGTCGGGGGCCGGGGAGCTGTTTTTT
TRBJ2-1 once 16 TRBV6-2/TRBV6-3 TRBD2 CASSRTSGGGFNEQFF TGTGCCAGCAGTCGTACCAGCGGGGGGGGGTTCAATGAGCAGTTCTTC
TRBJ2-6 . 17 TRBV10-3 TRBD1 CAISARDRGPGASVLTF TGTGCCATCAGTGCACGGGACAGGGGGCCTGGGGCCAGCGTCCTGACTTTC
TRBJ2-1 . 18 TRBV7-2 TRBD2 CASSFGLAGGPNYNEQFF TGTGCCAGCAGCTTTGGACTAGCGGGAGGGCCTAACTACAATGAGCAGTTCTTC
TRBJ1-3 . 15 TRBV4-1 TRBD1 CASSPDRGSGNTIYF TGCGCCAGCAGCCCTGACAGGGGATCGGGAAACACCATATATTTT
TRBJ2-3 once 19 TRBV7-9 . CASSFIGWGGVAPTDTQYF TGTGCCAGCAGCTTCATAGGGTGGGGCGGGGTCGCACCCACAGATACGCAGTATTTT
TRBJ2-5 . 16 TRBV25-1 TRBD1 CASSSLQGASRETQYF TGTGCCAGCAGTTCCCTTCAGGGGGCGAGCAGGGAGACCCAGTACTTC
TRBJ2-6 . 17 TRBV19 TRBD1 CASSPRQGRSGANVLTF TGTGCCAGTAGCCCCCGACAGGGTCGGTCTGGGGCCAACGTCCTGACTTTC
TRBJ2-5 . 13 TRBV19 . CASSSGVQETQYF TGTGCCAGTAGCAGCGGAGTTCAAGAGACCCAGTACTTC